These 9 T cell receptor beta chains originate from one sample sequenced in a study of cytomegalovirus exposure and HLA in healthy donors (dated by TCRdb to about 2017). Library construction relied on the immunoSEQ multiplex PCR assay. For the multiplex PCR, a mixture combining 60 forward primers for TCR Vbeta segments and 13 reverse primers for TCR Jbeta segments was used. This immuneACCESS table, as held by TCRdb, lists in-frame sequences with V and J called but not all clones. Of the missing ones, under half trace to an unresolved V gene in checked studies; the others have no known cause. This sample lists around 150,000 clones; approximately 79% were detected once. The ten largest clones represent about 1.1% of the sample. The sequencing sample was made of PBMCs. These receptors were taken from a male donor in good health and CMV-seronegative.

This clone was seen a handful of times. This chain connects TRBV21-1 to TRBJ1-4. TRBV21-1 is a recognized pseudogene. The CDR3 loop spans 17 amino acids. CDR3 region: CASSKALTGATNEKLFF. The CDR3, as DNA: TGTGCCAGCAGCAAAGCGCTCACGGGAGCAACTAATGAAAAACTGTTTTTT.

The chain joins TRBV2 to TRBJ1-1; 7 bases line up with TRBD1. The V gene's germline CDR1 is SNHLY and CDR2 FYNNEI. Germline trimming cut 8 bases from V and 5 bases from J; bases unmatched to any gene: 11. The CDR3 consists of 14 residues. The CDR3 reads CASCGTARTTEAFF. CDR3 DNA: TGTGCCAGCTGCGGGACAGCCCGAACGACTGAAGCTTTCTTT.

This sequence joins TRBV9 and TRBJ2-5, with 12 bases identical to TRBD2. The germline V gene has CDR1 SGDLS and CDR2 YYNGEE. The CDR3 has 15 residues. With V trimmed by 4 bases and J by 2 bases, 3 bases remained unmatched. CDR3 sequence (DNA): TGTGCCAGCAGCCCCGGACTAGCGGGGCAAGAGACCCAGTACTTC. Amino acid sequence: CASSPGLAGQETQYF.

The chain carries TRBV18 and TRBJ2-2, with TRBD2 matching 12 bases. The CDR3 extends over 18 amino acids. The ends lost 1 base at V and 0 bases at J; junction bases unmatched: 3. Germline values: CDR1 KGHSH, CDR2 LQKENI. This CDR3 reads CASSPRTSGGPNTGELFF. In DNA, the CDR3 is TGTGCCAGCTCACCACGTACTAGCGGGGGGCCGAACACCGGGGAGCTGTTTTTT.

The DNA for the CDR3 is TGTGCCAGCTCACCACCGGGACTAGCGGGGGGTTACAATGAGCAGTTCTTC. It translates to CASSPPGLAGGYNEQFF. V gene TRBV18 combines with J gene TRBJ2-1; the match to TRBD2 covers 15 bases. The CDR3 is 17 amino acids. V dropped 0 bases and J dropped 4; count of bases not matched to a gene: 1. Germline V lookup: CDR1 KGHSH, CDR2 LQKENI.

This clone was counted a few times. J is TRBJ1-4 and V is TRBV7-9; TRBD1 matches at 11 bases. There are 16 residues in the CDR3. Germline assignment: CDR1 SEHNR and CDR2 FQNEAQ (reference sequence). V was pared by 3 bases and J by 5 bases, with 5 bases of the junction left unmatched. The CDR3 bases are TGTGCCAGCAGCTTGGGGGACAGGGGGGACAATGAAAAACTGTTTTTT. The encoded protein is CASSLGDRGDNEKLFF. The full variable domain, rest sourced from reference TRBV7-9 and TRBJ1-4, is DTGVSQNPRHKITKRGQNVTFRCDPISEHNRLYWYRQTLGQGPEFLTYFQNEAQLEKSRLLSDRFSAERPKGSFSTLEIQRTEQGDSAMYLCASSLGDRGDNEKLFFGSGTQLSVL.

J is TRBJ2-1 and V is TRBV9; the match to TRBD2 covers 8 bases. The trim removed 0 bases at V and 1 base at J, leaving 6 bases unmatched. This CDR3 region has 17 residues. Germline CDR1 is SGDLS and CDR2 is YYNGEE. This CDR3 is CASSVDQGLESYNEQFF. The CDR3 DNA is TGTGCCAGCAGCGTAGACCAGGGACTAGAATCCTACAATGAGCAGTTCTTC.

The CDR3 here is CASSPGTSTNEKLFF. CDR3 bases: TGTGCCAGCTCGCCAGGGACATCAACTAATGAAAAACTGTTTTTT. The V gene is TRBV18, the J gene TRBJ1-4; D is perhaps TRBD1 (6 bases). Germline CDR1 and CDR2: KGHSH and LQKENI. The CDR3 has 15 residues. Between the trimmed V and J ends, which lost 6 bases and 0 bases, there was a span of 11 bases.

The chain employs TRBV6-4 and TRBJ1-1; D remains ambiguous. Germline assignment: CDR1 MRHNA and CDR2 SNTAGT. Trimming pared 0 bases from V and 6 bases from J, leaving 11 bases between. The CDR3 spans 14 residues. The CDR3 is CASSDSRTSAEAFF. CDR3 bases: TGTGCCAGCAGTGACTCGAGAACAAGCGCTGAAGCTTTCTTT.